Shown below are 22 T cell receptor beta chains from a single sample sequenced in a study of T cell repertoires in cytomegalovirus infection. TCRdb re-derived calls from the reads in MiXCR, one entry per CDR3 protein. The repertoire holds some 800,000 distinct CDR3 sequences, with almost 30% as singletons. Their cognate antigens are unknown. Specimen: cultured CD8+ T cells from PBMCs, collected from culture after CMV antigen stimulation. These receptors were collected from a human donor in good health (CMV status not recorded). Some clones in this sample may be carry-over from other donors' samples.

This clonotype was counted a few times. The chain joins TRBV6-1 to TRBJ2-5, with D possibly TRBD1 on 6 matching bases. The V and J ends lost 6 bases and 5 bases respectively, with 16 bases between them. The CDR3 length is 14 residues. The germline CDR1 and CDR2 sequences are MNHNS and SASEGT. The CDR3 reads CASSPYRGIETQYF. The CDR3 DNA reads as TGTGCCAGCAGCCCCTATAGGGGGATTGAGACCCAGTACTTC.

This chain joins TRBV6-5 and TRBJ1-6; D gene ambiguous. Trimming removed 4 bases from V and 2 bases from J, with 6 bases in between. CDR1 and CDR2 (germline): MNHEY, SVGAGI. CDR3 length: 14 residues. The CDR3 DNA sequence: TGTGCCAGCAGTTCTGGGCCCTATAATTCACCCCTCCACTTT. It translates to CASSSGPYNSPLHF.

In this sample, this clonotype turned up once. DNA for the CDR3: TGCAGTGCTAGAGCGTGGACATCAAGGGAGGATACGCAGTATTTT. Residues: CSARAWTSREDTQYF. The gene calls are TRBV20-1 and TRBJ2-3; D possibly uses TRBD1 or TRBD2 (5 bases each). Trimming stripped 1 base from V and 6 bases from J, with 17 bases between. Germline loops: CDR1 DFQATT, CDR2 SNEGSKA (reference sequence). This CDR3 has 15 amino acids.

This sequence joins TRBV11-2 and TRBJ2-3; D is unclear. Trimming took off 3 bases at V and 3 bases at J, with 10 bases between the two ends. Germline CDR1 and CDR2: SGHAT and FQNNGV. This CDR3 spans 14 amino acids. CDR3 DNA sequence: TGTGCCAGCAGCTTCGGCTCCCAGACAGATACGCAGTATTTT. It codes for CASSFGSQTDTQYF.

In this sample, this clonotype turned up many times. The chain has TRBV2 and TRBJ2-1, with D possibly being TRBD2 (6 bases). The CDR3 is 15 residues long. V was clipped by 4 bases and J by 0 bases, with 10 bases between them. Germline CDR1 reads SNHLY; CDR2 reads FYNNEI. The CDR3 nucleotides read TGTGCCAGCAGTGGGGACTTGAGCTCCTACAATGAGCAGTTCTTC. Translating gives CASSGDLSSYNEQFF.

This clonotype was found a few times. The rearrangement joins TRBV12-3 or TRBV12-4 to TRBJ1-5, with TRBD1 matching over 8 bases. The length of the CDR3 is 15 residues. J was trimmed by 5 bases and V by 5 bases; bases with no gene match: 8. The DNA of the CDR3 is TGTGCCAGCAGTAAAACCCACAGGGGGGATCAGCCCCAGCATTTT. It specifies CASSKTHRGDQPQHF.

Only one count was recorded for this clonotype. The CDR3 region is CASSLTGHEQYV. Here the CDR3 DNA reads TGCGCCAGCAGCTTGACAGGGCACGAGCAGTACGTC. The chain recombines TRBV5-1 with TRBJ2-7; possible D gene TRBD1, 6 bases. This CDR3 comprises 12 residues. Germline lookup yields CDR1 SGHRS and CDR2 YFSETQ. Trimming left V 1 base short and J 5 bases short, with 7 bases between.

This clonotype turned up a few times. The CDR3 DNA follows: TGTGCCAGCAGTTACCCCAGGACAGGTGGCTCCTACGAGCAGTACTTC. It is translated as CASSYPRTGGSYEQYF. This chain joins TRBV6-6 and TRBJ2-7, with 7 positions matching TRBD1. Trimming at V came to 2 bases and at J to 0 bases, leaving 7 bases not matched to a gene. The CDR3 has 16 amino acids. Germline V gene data show CDR1 as MNHNY and CDR2 as SVGAGI (reference sequence).

This clonotype was picked up a small number of times. The CDR3 DNA follows: TGTGCCAGCAGTTACCCCCTCGGGGGGCGGGAGACCCAGTACTTC. Protein product: CASSYPLGGRETQYF. V and J are TRBV6-6 and TRBJ2-5; D is possibly TRBD2 (7 bases). The germline V gene has CDR1 MNHNY and CDR2 SVGAGI (reference sequence). The length of the CDR3 is 15 residues. The ends were cut back, 2 bases at V and 5 bases at J, with 15 bases in the middle.

The chain recombines TRBV11-2 with TRBJ2-5; 10 bases align to TRBD2. This CDR3 comprises 14 residues. J was trimmed by 3 bases and V by 5 bases; bases with no gene match: 3. CDR1 SGHAT and CDR2 FQNNGV come from the germline V gene. The CDR3 sequence: CASSPGTSEETQYF. CDR3 in DNA: TGTGCCAGCAGCCCCGGGACTAGCGAAGAGACCCAGTACTTC.

The sample holds many counts of this clonotype. CDR3 in amino acids: CASSLTGDLAGVNYNEQFF. Written as DNA, the CDR3 is TGTGCCAGCAGTTTAACAGGGGACCTCGCGGGGGTCAACTACAATGAGCAGTTCTTC. V usage is TRBV28 and J usage is TRBJ2-1, with D tentatively TRBD1 or TRBD2 (7 bases each). Per germline, CDR1 MDHEN and CDR2 SYDVKM. The CDR3 length is 19 residues. Trimming cost V 2 bases and J 3 bases, with 23 bases left between them.

This clonotype was seen repeatedly, ten times or more. One end of the junction is discordant with germline, which a read error may explain. CDR3 nucleotide sequence: TGTGCCAGCAGTGAATCGGGCTACAGGGTCTTC. Amino acid sequence: CASSESGYRVF. The chain has TRBV6-1 and TRBJ2-1, with D possibly TRBD1 on 6 matching bases. In germline, CDR1 is MNHNS, CDR2 SASEGT. This CDR3 has 11 residues.

This sequence joins TRBV7-6 and TRBJ1-4; TRBD1 aligns across 8 bases. The CDR3 has 13 amino acids. V shed 5 bases and J 11 bases; nucleotides not matched to a gene: 7. Germline V gives CDR1 SGHVS, CDR2 FNYEAQ. This chain's CDR3 is CASSPRTGLKLFF. The CDR3, as DNA: TGTGCCAGCAGCCCCAGGACAGGGTTGAAACTGTTTTTT.

The chain employs TRBV12-3 or TRBV12-4 and TRBJ1-1; D is uncertain. This CDR3 comprises 11 residues. The V end lost 10 bases, the J end lost 4 bases, and 10 bases lay between the germline ends. The CDR3 DNA reads as TGTGCCACCCGAAGCCCCACTGAAGCTTTCTTT. This translates into CATRSPTEAFF.

The chain combines TRBV5-5 with TRBJ1-2; TRBD1 matches 11 bases. Unmatched junction bases numbered 10, after V lost 3 bases and J lost 3 bases. CDR3 length: 17 amino acids. Per germline, CDR1 SGHKS and CDR2 YYEKEE (reference sequence). CDR3 coding DNA: TGTGCCAGCAGCTCGACTCCGGGACAGGGGGTTTACTATGGCTACACCTTC. It is translated as CASSSTPGQGVYYGYTF.

The CDR3 reads CASRDRAGGQPQHF. The CDR3 DNA reads TGTGCCAGCAGAGACAGGGCTGGGGGACAGCCCCAGCATTTT. V and J are TRBV7-3 and TRBJ1-5; 7 nucleotides line up with TRBD1. V lost 6 bases to trimming and J lost 7 bases; unmatched junction nucleotides: 9. CDR3 length equals 14 residues. Germline V gene sequence: CDR1 SGHTA, CDR2 FQGTGA.

CDR3 residues: CASSTWRQGGSGEQFF. The CDR3 bases are TGTGCCAGTAGTACCTGGAGACAGGGGGGTAGTGGTGAGCAGTTCTTC. V gene TRBV19 combines with J gene TRBJ2-1; 9 bases are a match to TRBD1. V shed 4 bases, J shed 9 bases, and the junction held 13 bases outside the gene matches. This CDR3 has 16 residues. Per germline, CDR1 LNHDA and CDR2 SQIVND (reference sequence).

The table lists this clonotype with a few counts. The rearrangement joins TRBV6-2 or TRBV6-3 to TRBJ2-1, with 8 positions matching TRBD1. From germline, CDR1 is MNHEY and CDR2 SVGEGT. The CDR3 covers 15 residues. The V segment lost 3 bases and the J segment 9 bases; nucleotides outside the gene matches: 10. The CDR3 region is CASSYSGTGLLEQFF. CDR3 sequence (DNA): TGTGCCAGCAGTTATTCGGGGACAGGACTACTTGAGCAGTTCTTC.

This clonotype was counted many times. This chain uses TRBV6-1 with TRBJ1-5; D is unresolved. The ends were cut back, 0 bases at V and 3 bases at J, with 9 bases in the middle. The CDR3 extends over 15 amino acids. CDR1 is MNHNS and CDR2 is SASEGT in the germline V gene. CDR3 sequence (DNA): TGTGCCAGCAGTGAAGCTAGGCAAAACAATCAGCCCCAGCATTTT. Translated: CASSEARQNNQPQHF.

This clonotype was found a few times. The chain couples TRBV7-9 to TRBJ1-1; 9 bases fit TRBD1. CDR3 length: 15 residues. CDR1 and CDR2 (germline): SEHNR, FQNEAQ (reference sequence). J was trimmed by 1 base and V by 4 bases; bases with no gene match: 4. The CDR3 sequence is CASSSGQGQNTEAFF. In nucleotides, the CDR3 is TGTGCCAGCAGCTCGGGACAGGGACAGAACACTGAAGCTTTCTTT.

The rearrangement joins TRBV2 to TRBJ2-1, with D possibly being TRBD1 or TRBD2 (6 bases each). The CDR3 runs to 15 residues. CDR1 SNHLY and CDR2 FYNNEI come from the germline V gene. Between the trimmed V and J ends, which lost 5 bases and 1 base, there was a span of 12 bases. The CDR3 sequence is CASSSGAMSYNEQFF. CDR3 DNA sequence: TGTGCCAGCAGTTCGGGGGCCATGTCCTACAATGAGCAGTTCTTC.

The sample holds a few counts of this clonotype. The V and J genes are TRBV20-1 and TRBJ2-7, with a weak D call TRBD2 (5 bases). Germline CDR1 is DFQATT and CDR2 is SNEGSKA (reference sequence). The CDR3 extends over 16 amino acids. V was cut by 0 bases and J by 0 bases, with 15 bases left in between. The CDR3 region is CSARDSGRESSYEQYF. The DNA for the CDR3 is TGCAGTGCTAGAGATTCGGGTAGGGAGAGCTCCTACGAGCAGTACTTC.